This paragraph reports one T cell receptor (beta chain). The record originates from a study of technical replicates of blood from a handful of donors. CDR1 and CDR2 from the germline V gene are MNHEY and SVGAGI. The CDR3 length is 14 residues. V dropped 2 bases and J dropped 0 bases, with 7 bases sitting between them. TCRdb's table, derived via immunoSEQ multiplex PCR, lists solely in-frame clones and lacks some. The sample contains some 80,000 clones, roughly nine tenths of which appear only once. The chain combines TRBV6-5 with TRBJ1-1; D gene ambiguous. What was sequenced was T cells isolated from PBMCs. This clonotype was sampled from a human donor in good health. CDR3 in amino acids: CASSYGRLNTEAFF. CDR3 DNA: TGTGCCAGCAGTTACGGGAGACTGAACACTGAAGCTTTCTTT.